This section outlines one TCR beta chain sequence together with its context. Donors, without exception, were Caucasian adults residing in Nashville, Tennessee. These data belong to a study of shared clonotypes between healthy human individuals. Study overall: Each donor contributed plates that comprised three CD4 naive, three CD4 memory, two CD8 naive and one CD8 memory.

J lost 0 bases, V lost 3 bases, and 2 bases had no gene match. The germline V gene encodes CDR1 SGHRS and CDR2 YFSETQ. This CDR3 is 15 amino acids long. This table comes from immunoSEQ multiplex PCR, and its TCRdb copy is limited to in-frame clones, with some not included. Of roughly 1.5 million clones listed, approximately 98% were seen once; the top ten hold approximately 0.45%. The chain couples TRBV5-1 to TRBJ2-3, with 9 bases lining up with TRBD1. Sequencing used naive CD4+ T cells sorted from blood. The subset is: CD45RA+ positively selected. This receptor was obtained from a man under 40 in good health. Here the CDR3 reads CASSYGTGSTDTQYF. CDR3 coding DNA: TGCGCCAGCAGCTATGGGACAGGGAGCACAGATACGCAGTATTTT.